This T cell receptor (beta chain) derives from a study of T-cell reconstitution after alpha-beta-depleted transplantation in children. During its preparation, the TCRbeta library received unique molecular identifiers. One entry per CDR3 protein, called by TCRdb with MiXCR from the PCR reads. This repertoire shows approximately 250,000 distinct CDR3 sequences, over 9.5% found once; its top ten account for around 5.1%. This clonotype was recorded many times. CDR3 length: 14 amino acids. Trimming took 3 bases from V and 7 from J; bases not matched to a gene: 5. Germline values: CDR1 DFQATT, CDR2 SNEGSKA (reference sequence).

This specimen consisted of PBMCs from the stem cell graft donor, obtained from the stem cell graft. This TCR derives from a human donor who donated a stem cell graft to a child with SCID. The chain is built from TRBV20-1 and TRBJ2-2, with 10 positions matching TRBD1. DNA of the CDR3: TGCAGTGCTAGGGGGACAGGGGCTGTCGGGGAGCTGTTTTTT. It translates to CSARGTGAVGELFF.